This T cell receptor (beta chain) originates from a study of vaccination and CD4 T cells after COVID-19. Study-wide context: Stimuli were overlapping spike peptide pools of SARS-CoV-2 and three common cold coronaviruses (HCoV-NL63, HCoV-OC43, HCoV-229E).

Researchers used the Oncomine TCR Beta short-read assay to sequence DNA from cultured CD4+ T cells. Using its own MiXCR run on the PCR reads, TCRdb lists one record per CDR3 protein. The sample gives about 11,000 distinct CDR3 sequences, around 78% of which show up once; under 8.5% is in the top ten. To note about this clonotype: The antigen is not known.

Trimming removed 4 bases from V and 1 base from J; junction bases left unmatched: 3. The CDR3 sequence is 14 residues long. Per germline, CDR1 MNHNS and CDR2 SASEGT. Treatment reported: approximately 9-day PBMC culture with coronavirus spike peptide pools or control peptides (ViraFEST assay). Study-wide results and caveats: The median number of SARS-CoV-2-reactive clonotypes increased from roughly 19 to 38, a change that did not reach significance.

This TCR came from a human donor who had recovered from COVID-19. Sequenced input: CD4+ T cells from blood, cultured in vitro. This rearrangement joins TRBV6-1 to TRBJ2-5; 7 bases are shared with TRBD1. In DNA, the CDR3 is TGTGCCAGCAGTGGAGGGACAGTCCAAGAGACCCAGTACTTC. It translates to CASSGGTVQETQYF.